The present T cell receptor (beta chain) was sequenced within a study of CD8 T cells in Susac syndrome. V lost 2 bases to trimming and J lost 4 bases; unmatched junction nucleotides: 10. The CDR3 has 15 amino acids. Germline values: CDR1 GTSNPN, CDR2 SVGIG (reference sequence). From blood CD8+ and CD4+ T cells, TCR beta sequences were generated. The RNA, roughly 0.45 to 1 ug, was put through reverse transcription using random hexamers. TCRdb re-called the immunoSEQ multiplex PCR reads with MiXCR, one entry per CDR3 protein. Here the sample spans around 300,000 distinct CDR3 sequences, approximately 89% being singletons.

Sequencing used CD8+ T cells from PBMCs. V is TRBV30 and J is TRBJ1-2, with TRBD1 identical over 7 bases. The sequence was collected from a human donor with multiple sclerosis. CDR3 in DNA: TGTGCCTGGAGTTTGGAAGACTGGGACAGCTATGGCTACACCTTC. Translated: CAWSLEDWDSYGYTF.